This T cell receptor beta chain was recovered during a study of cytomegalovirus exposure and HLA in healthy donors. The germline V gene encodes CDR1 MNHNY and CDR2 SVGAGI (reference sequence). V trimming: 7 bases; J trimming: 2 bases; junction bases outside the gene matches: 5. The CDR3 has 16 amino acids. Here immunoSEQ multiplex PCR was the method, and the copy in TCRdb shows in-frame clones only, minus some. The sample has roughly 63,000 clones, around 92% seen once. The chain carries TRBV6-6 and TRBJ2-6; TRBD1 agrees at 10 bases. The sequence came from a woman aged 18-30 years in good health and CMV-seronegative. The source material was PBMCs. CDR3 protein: CASNRDRGAGANVLTF. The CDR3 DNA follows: TGTGCCAGCAACCGGGACAGGGGTGCTGGGGCCAACGTCCTGACTTTC.